The 10 T cell receptor beta chains below all came from one sample that was sequenced in a study of CD8 T cells in ankylosing spondylitis. MiXCR was run by TCRdb on the 5' RACE reads, yielding one entry per CDR3 protein. Among approximately 60,000 distinct CDR3 sequences listed, approximately 5.7% were seen once. Sequenced material: synovial fluid, either unsorted or a sorted T cell fraction (not recorded which). Source of these receptors: a male donor with ankylosing spondylitis.

This sequence joins TRBV20-1 and TRBJ2-5; D call uncertain. The V end was cut by 6 bases, the J end by 6 bases, with 8 bases between. The CDR3 has 10 residues. Germline V gives CDR1 DFQATT, CDR2 SNEGSKA (reference sequence). The CDR3 is CSALVKTQYF. The DNA of the CDR3 is TGCAGTGCGCTAGTCAAGACCCAGTACTTC.

This chain connects TRBV2 to TRBJ2-7, with 8 bases identical to TRBD1. Germline V gene sequence: CDR1 SNHLY, CDR2 FYNNEI. The CDR3 is 14 amino acids. The trim removed 5 bases at V and 3 bases at J, leaving 6 bases unmatched. The CDR3 nucleotides are TGTGCCAGCAGTCTACGGACAGGGCTCTACGAGCAGTACTTC. Translation gives CASSLRTGLYEQYF.

This clonotype came up many times. The chain couples TRBV29-1 to TRBJ2-2; 11 nucleotides match TRBD2. Germline assignment: CDR1 SQVTM and CDR2 ANQGSEA. With V trimmed by 6 bases and J by 6 bases, 3 bases remained unmatched. The CDR3 has 13 amino acids. The DNA of the CDR3 is TGCAGCGTAACTAGCGGGAGAGCCGGGGAGCTGTTTTTT. It codes for CSVTSGRAGELFF.

This clonotype was counted a few times. The chain couples TRBV28 to TRBJ1-2, with D maybe TRBD1 (6 bases). Germline V gene sequence: CDR1 MDHEN, CDR2 SYDVKM. Trimming stripped 5 bases from V and 2 bases from J, with 12 bases between. The CDR3 consists of 14 residues. CDR3: CASSRGTLNYGYTF. In DNA, the CDR3 is TGTGCCAGCAGTCGCGGGACACTAAACTATGGCTACACCTTC.

This chain joins TRBV19 and TRBJ2-1, with 11 positions matching TRBD2. This CDR3 comprises 15 residues. The trim removed 8 bases at V and 6 bases at J, leaving 9 bases unmatched. Looked up from germline, CDR1 is LNHDA and CDR2 is SQIVND (reference sequence). The CDR3 loop is CASVLGTSGANEQFF. CDR3 DNA sequence: TGTGCCAGTGTACTAGGGACTAGCGGTGCCAATGAGCAGTTCTTC.

This clonotype has a count of ten or more. The chain uses TRBV5-6 and TRBJ2-7; TRBD2 aligns across 10 bases. V was clipped by 4 bases and J by 2 bases; unmatched bases: 3. This CDR3 comprises 14 residues. Germline V gene lookup returns CDR1 SGHDT and CDR2 YYEEEE. The CDR3 protein is CASSLTSGAYEQYF. The CDR3 bases are TGTGCCAGCAGCCTAACTAGCGGGGCCTACGAGCAGTACTTC. Full variable domain (missing parts from reference TRBV5-6 and TRBJ2-7): DAGVTQSPTHLIKTRGQQVTLRCSPKSGHDTVSWYQQALGQGPQFIFQYYEEEERQRGNFPDRFSGHQFPNYSSELNVNALLLGDSALYLCASSLTSGAYEQYFGPGTRLTVT.

This clonotype turned up a few times. This rearrangement joins TRBV7-2 to TRBJ2-3; tentative D call: TRBD1 (5 bases). Trimming took off 5 bases at V and 2 bases at J, with 20 bases between the two ends. Germline assignment: CDR1 SGHTA and CDR2 FQGNSA. CDR3 size: 17 residues. The CDR3 DNA reads TGTGCCAGCAGCCCCCGAACAGGTCGCGGATACACAGATACGCAGTATTTT. It specifies CASSPRTGRGYTDTQYF. Using reference TRBV7-2 and TRBJ2-3 for the parts outside the CDR3, the full variable domain is GAGVSQSPSNKVTEKGKDVELRCDPISGHTALYWYRQSLGQGLEFLIYFQGNSAPDKSGLPSDRFSAERTGGSVSTLTIQRTQQEDSAVYLCASSPRTGRGYTDTQYFGPGTRLTVL.

This clonotype was seen repeatedly, ten times or more. The chain joins TRBV12-3 or TRBV12-4 to TRBJ1-4, with D maybe TRBD1 (5 bases). V lost 3 bases, J lost 7 bases, and 12 bases lay in between. This CDR3 spans 14 amino acids. CDR3 residues: CASSFSGGGEKLFF. The CDR3 DNA reads TGTGCCAGCAGTTTCTCCGGGGGGGGTGAAAAACTGTTTTTT.

This clonotype has at least ten counts. This chain connects TRBV6-6 to TRBJ1-1; D is unclear. Germline loops: CDR1 MNHNY, CDR2 SVGAGI (reference sequence). The CDR3 sequence is 12 residues long. Trimming cost V 6 bases and J 3 bases, with 8 bases left between them. The CDR3 spells CASSERDTEAFF. In DNA, the CDR3 is TGTGCCAGCAGCGAAAGGGACACTGAAGCTTTCTTT.

The table lists this clonotype with many counts. The CDR3: CASSLHIGGSYNEQFF. CDR3 coding DNA: TGTGCCAGCTCACTCCATATCGGGGGTTCCTACAATGAGCAGTTCTTC. The chain joins TRBV18 to TRBJ2-1, with a possible D match to TRBD2 (6 bases). Germline values: CDR1 KGHSH, CDR2 LQKENI. The CDR3 totals 16 residues. V was shortened by 4 bases and J by 1 base, with 14 bases between the two germline ends.